Shown below are 14 T cell receptor beta chains from a single sample sequenced in a study of CD8+ T cells in alopecia areata. Sample treatment: oral pan-JAK inhibitor, 5-10 mg twice daily. Extracted RNA was reverse transcribed, and the resulting cDNA served as sequencing template. Sequencing used immunoSEQ multiplex PCR; TCRdb keeps in-frame clones, though not all of them. The sample has roughly 190,000 clones, about three fifths seen once; the top ten hold 1.3%. The material was CD4+ T cells sorted from blood, obtained between weeks 49 and 50, from a patient treated with tofacitinib. The source of these receptors is a human donor with alopecia areata.

The CDR3 coding sequence is TGCGCCGGACGTAATCTGAGCTCTGGAAACACCATATATTTT. Translation: CAGRNLSSGNTIYF. The rearrangement joins TRBV23-1 to TRBJ1-3; unclear D gene. TRBV23-1 belongs to the ORF category, with a function that is uncertain. V lost 11 bases, J lost 0 bases, and 14 bases lay in between. The CDR3 totals 14 residues.

This chain joins TRBV29-1 and TRBJ1-1, with TRBD1 matching 9 bases. CDR1 and CDR2 (germline): SQVTM, ANQGSEA. The CDR3 contains 19 residues. The J segment lost 4 bases and the V segment lost 5 bases, leaving 23 bases of the junction unmatched. The CDR3 DNA reads TGCAGCGTTCGCAAAACGACAACAGGGGGCAACCTGAGGGGCACTGAAGCTTTCTTT. It translates to CSVRKTTTGGNLRGTEAFF.

V usage is TRBV7-2 and J usage is TRBJ1-6; no clear D gene. This CDR3 has 17 amino acids. Germline-derived CDR1 and CDR2 are SGHTA and FQGNSA. Trimming left V 5 bases short and J 6 bases short, with 20 bases between. The CDR3 is CASSATTGPRRNSPLHF. The CDR3 region has the DNA TGTGCCAGCAGCGCGACAACCGGGCCAAGGCGTAATTCACCCCTCCACTTT.

This chain joins TRBV4-3 and TRBJ1-2, with a tentative D call TRBD1 (5 bases). CDR3 length: 16 residues. The germline V gene encodes CDR1 LGHNA and CDR2 YSLEER. Trimming stripped 0 bases from V and 7 bases from J, with 18 bases between. CDR3 nucleotide sequence: TGCGCCAGCAGCCAAGAAACGGGGCGGCGCCTAAGTGGCTACACCTTC. Amino acid sequence: CASSQETGRRLSGYTF.

The DNA of the CDR3 is TGTGCCACCAGCAGGGAGGGCTGGGGAGAGACCCAGTACTTC. Translating it yields CATSREGWGETQYF. The V and J genes are TRBV15 and TRBJ2-5; D is possibly TRBD2 (6 bases). Per germline, CDR1 LNHNV and CDR2 YYDKDF (reference sequence). The germline V and J ends were trimmed by 3 bases and 4 bases, with 12 bases remaining between them. This CDR3 is 14 amino acids long.

This clone was detected only once. The chain recombines TRBV11-2 with TRBJ2-2, with D perhaps matching TRBD1 (5 bases). This CDR3 comprises 12 residues. Germline assignment: CDR1 SGHAT and CDR2 FQNNGV. Between the trimmed V and J ends, which lost 6 bases and 7 bases, there was a span of 9 bases. This CDR3 is CASSQQGGELFF. CDR3 bases: TGTGCCAGCAGTCAGCAGGGCGGGGAGCTGTTTTTT.

The CDR3 DNA reads TGCAGCGTTGCGAATGACGAGCAGTACTTC. Translating gives CSVANDEQYF. This chain uses TRBV29-1 with TRBJ2-7; D remains unclear. CDR1 and CDR2 from the germline V gene are SQVTM and ANQGSEA. With 4 bases removed from V and 5 bases from J, the gap between germline ends came to 6 bases. The CDR3 extends over 10 amino acids.

In regard to this clone: Additional DNA sequences in this sample encode the identical CDR3. The chain couples TRBV27 to TRBJ2-2; D is undetermined. Germline CDR1 MNHEY, CDR2 SMNVEV (reference sequence). CDR3 size: 13 residues. Trimming shortened V by 5 bases and J by 6 bases, and 10 bases separated the two germline ends. The CDR3 loop reads CASSPSRAGELFF. CDR3 in DNA: TGTGCCAGCAGTCCATCCAGAGCCGGGGAGCTGTTTTTT.

This chain uses TRBV29-1 with TRBJ1-2; D unresolved. The germline V and J ends were trimmed by 1 base and 2 bases, with 8 bases remaining between them. Germline assignment: CDR1 SQVTM and CDR2 ANQGSEA. The CDR3 runs 13 residues. CDR3 nucleotides: TGCAGCGTTGAAGGGACGACCAACTATGGCTACACCTTC. It translates to CSVEGTTNYGYTF.

This chain joins TRBV29-1 and TRBJ2-1; TRBD2 matches 12 bases. V lost 6 bases, J lost 9 bases, and 12 bases stayed unmatched. The CDR3 spans 15 residues. Germline lookup yields CDR1 SQVTM and CDR2 ANQGSEA. CDR3 protein: CSVHPLTSGGSEQFF. The DNA for the CDR3 is TGCAGCGTCCACCCCCTAACTAGCGGGGGGAGTGAGCAGTTCTTC.

The chain is built from TRBV29-1 and TRBJ2-3, with D perhaps given as TRBD1 or TRBD2 (6 bases each). The CDR3 is 12 residues long. Germline CDR1 SQVTM, CDR2 ANQGSEA. Deletions cut 6 bases from V and 4 bases from J, with 11 bases between. The CDR3 DNA is TGCAGCGTCCGGGGGCAAGCAGATACGCAGTATTTT. As protein: CSVRGQADTQYF.

The chain links TRBV5-1 to TRBJ2-3; perhaps TRBD1 as D (6 bases). The V gene's germline CDR1 is SGHRS and CDR2 YFSETQ. Trimming removed 5 bases at V and 4 bases at J, with 20 bases between. The CDR3 has 16 residues. Written as DNA, the CDR3 is TGCGCCAGCAGTCTTGGGGGCCACCCTTCAGCAGATACGCAGTATTTT. This encodes CASSLGGHPSADTQYF.

Only a few counts were recorded for this clone. The chain recombines TRBV7-2 with TRBJ2-3; D is perhaps TRBD1 (6 bases). Germline CDR1 and CDR2: SGHTA and FQGNSA. Trimming removed 5 bases from V and 1 base from J, with 10 bases in between. The CDR3 totals 14 residues. The CDR3 DNA reads as TGTGCCAGCAGCCCCCCAGGGGGCACAGATACGCAGTATTTT. Its protein is CASSPPGGTDTQYF.

The chain carries TRBV2 and TRBJ1-6; 9 bases line up with TRBD1. Trimming cost V 8 bases and J 9 bases; bases outside gene matches: 11. The germline V gene has CDR1 SNHLY and CDR2 FYNNEI. This CDR3 has 15 residues. The CDR3 bases are TGTGCCAGCGCCTCAACGGGACAGGGCGTTTCACCCCTCCACTTT. Translated, it gives CASASTGQGVSPLHF.